What follows are 17 T cell receptor beta chains derived from one specimen sequenced in a study of cytomegalovirus exposure and HLA in healthy donors. The PCR made use of 60 Vbeta and 13 Jbeta primers. Produced via immunoSEQ multiplex PCR; TCRdb's table is partial and in-frame only. The sample gives 190,000 or so clones, around 79% of which show up once; approximately 0.4% is in the top ten. Sequences were obtained from PBMCs. These receptors were taken from a male donor in good health and CMV-seropositive.

This clone was found once. Other DNA sequences in this specimen translate into the identical CDR3. The CDR3, as DNA: TGTGCCAGCAGCCTTAGCGGGAGTTCCTACGAGCAGTACTTC. Encoded protein: CASSLSGSSYEQYF. This chain links TRBV7-2 with TRBJ2-7, with TRBD2 matching over 9 bases. The V and J ends lost 5 bases and 1 base, in that order; junction bases with no gene match: 3. Looked up from germline, CDR1 is SGHTA and CDR2 is FQGNSA. The CDR3 covers 14 residues.

A few counts support this clone. The chain employs TRBV9 and TRBJ2-5; D is perhaps TRBD2 (6 bases). The CDR3 contains 13 residues. The V gene's germline CDR1 is SGDLS and CDR2 YYNGEE. Trimming shortened V by 0 bases and J by 7 bases, and 10 bases separated the two germline ends. CDR3 sequence reads: CASSVGGVGTQYF. In DNA, the CDR3 is TGTGCCAGCAGCGTAGGGGGGGTGGGGACCCAGTACTTC. The entire variable domain, with the rest obtained from reference TRBV9 and TRBJ2-5, is as follows: DSGVTQTPKHLITATGQRVTLRCSPRSGDLSVYWYQQSLDQGLQFLIQYYNGEERAKGNILERFSAQQFPDLHSELNLSSLELGDSALYFCASSVGGVGTQYFGPGTRLLVL.

The rearrangement uses TRBV19 and TRBJ1-5; the match to TRBD1 covers 7 bases. Germline V lookup: CDR1 LNHDA, CDR2 SQIVND (reference sequence). Germline trimming cut 9 bases from V and 4 bases from J; bases unmatched to any gene: 9. CDR3 length equals 14 residues. The CDR3: CASSDRATNQPQHF. The CDR3 nucleotides read TGTGCCAGCTCAGACAGGGCAACGAATCAGCCCCAGCATTTT. The full variable domain, with the rest looked up from reference TRBV19 and TRBJ1-5, is DGGITQSPKYLFRKEGQNVTLSCEQNLNHDAMYWYRQDPGQGLRLIYYSQIVNDFQKGDIAEGYSVSREKKESFPLTVTSAQKNPTAFYLCASSDRATNQPQHFGDGTRLSIL.

For the CDR3, the DNA is TGTGCCAGTAGGCGACAGGGGGCGCCCCTGTCGGTCAATGAGCAGTTCTTC. Translating it yields CASRRQGAPLSVNEQFF. The chain joins TRBV19 to TRBJ2-1; 10 positions match TRBD1. CDR3 length equals 17 residues. After removal of 6 bases from V and 6 bases from J, the junction contained 14 bases not matched to a gene. Germline CDR1 is LNHDA and CDR2 is SQIVND (reference sequence).

This clone showed up just a few times. The chain links TRBV7-2 to TRBJ1-4, with 11 bases that match TRBD1. Germline-derived CDR1 and CDR2 are SGHTA and FQGNSA. The CDR3 is 15 amino acids. V lost 1 base to trimming and J lost 7 bases; unmatched junction nucleotides: 2. The CDR3 sequence is CASSLGGQGGEKLFF. CDR3 DNA sequence: TGTGCCAGCAGCTTAGGGGGACAGGGGGGTGAAAAACTGTTTTTT.

The chain is built from TRBV6-5 and TRBJ1-5, with D tentatively TRBD1 (5 bases). The length of the CDR3 is 13 residues. V lost 5 bases, J lost 4 bases, and 9 bases lay in between. Germline V gene lookup returns CDR1 MNHEY and CDR2 SVGAGI. CDR3 sequence reads: CASSIQGNQPQHF. DNA of the CDR3: TGTGCCAGCAGTATTCAGGGAAATCAGCCCCAGCATTTT.

V is TRBV11-3 and J is TRBJ1-1, with a tentative D call TRBD1 (5 bases). The CDR3 extends over 14 amino acids. Germline V gene lookup returns CDR1 SGHNT and CDR2 YENEEA. The V end was cut by 3 bases, the J end by 1 base, with 9 bases between. The CDR3, as DNA: TGTGCCAGCAGCTTGCAGGGCCAGAACACTGAAGCTTTCTTT. Its protein product is CASSLQGQNTEAFF.

The chain combines TRBV6-5 with TRBJ1-1; 7 bases are a match to TRBD1. Germline V lookup: CDR1 MNHEY, CDR2 SVGAGI. The CDR3 is made up of 16 amino acids. Trimming removed 2 bases from V and 1 base from J; junction bases left unmatched: 7. DNA for the CDR3: TGTGCCAGCAGTTACCTAGGACAGGCTCGGAACACTGAAGCTTTCTTT. Translation: CASSYLGQARNTEAFF.

The V gene is TRBV5-4, the J gene TRBJ2-1; TRBD2 matches 8 bases. Trimming cost V 4 bases and J 4 bases; bases outside gene matches: 7. Germline assignment: CDR1 SGHNT and CDR2 YYREEE (reference sequence). CDR3 size: 15 residues. CDR3 residues: CASSVGGLAYNEQFF. The CDR3 nucleotides read TGTGCCAGCAGCGTAGGAGGACTAGCTTACAATGAGCAGTTCTTC.

The chain carries TRBV19 and TRBJ1-1; TRBD1 aligns across 8 bases. J was trimmed by 4 bases and V by 5 bases; bases with no gene match: 18. CDR1 is LNHDA and CDR2 is SQIVND in the germline V gene (reference sequence). CDR3 size: 18 residues. The CDR3, as DNA: TGTGCCAGTAGTGCCGGACAGGGAAGGAAGTCGACGGTCACTGAAGCTTTCTTT. Translated: CASSAGQGRKSTVTEAFF.

The gene calls are TRBV2 and TRBJ1-6; the D gene is possibly TRBD1 (5 bases). Germline-derived CDR1 and CDR2 are SNHLY and FYNNEI. This CDR3 comprises 15 residues. V lost 6 bases and J 7 bases, leaving 16 bases between the germline ends. The CDR3 here is CASRFFRDVNSPLHF. The CDR3, as DNA: TGTGCCAGCAGGTTCTTCAGGGATGTCAATTCACCCCTCCACTTT.

This clone was seen a handful of times. The chain combines TRBV7-2 with TRBJ2-7; D might be TRBD1 (6 bases). Germline-derived CDR1 and CDR2 are SGHTA and FQGNSA. This CDR3 has 14 residues. Trimming took off 5 bases at V and 0 bases at J, with 11 bases between the two ends. The CDR3 coding sequence is TGTGCCAGCAGCCGGACAGTGAACTCCTACGAGCAGTACTTC. It is translated as CASSRTVNSYEQYF.

The chain recombines TRBV9 with TRBJ1-1; TRBD1 is a possible D gene (6 bases). Germline values: CDR1 SGDLS, CDR2 YYNGEE. The CDR3 runs 14 residues. V was shortened by 0 bases and J by 5 bases, with 11 bases between the two germline ends. The CDR3, as DNA: TGTGCCAGCAGCGTAGCTTTCACAGGGACTGAAGCTTTCTTT. Translating it yields CASSVAFTGTEAFF.

V gene TRBV11-3 combines with J gene TRBJ2-1; 7 bases are a match to TRBD1. This CDR3 comprises 14 residues. The V and J ends lost 5 bases and 6 bases, in that order; junction bases with no gene match: 7. Per germline, CDR1 SGHNT and CDR2 YENEEA. CDR3 protein: CASSNDRDSNEQFF. CDR3 coding DNA: TGTGCCAGCAGCAACGACAGGGACAGCAATGAGCAGTTCTTC.

This clone has just one count. V usage is TRBV28 and J usage is TRBJ1-3; 7 nucleotides match TRBD1. V lost 5 bases to trimming and J lost 4 bases; unmatched junction nucleotides: 5. Per the germline V gene, CDR1 is MDHEN and CDR2 is SYDVKM. This CDR3 contains 14 residues. CDR3 sequence: CASSPTGLGNTIYF. For the CDR3, the DNA is TGTGCCAGCAGTCCGACAGGGCTGGGAAACACCATATATTTT. Supplemented by reference TRBV28 and TRBJ1-3, the full variable domain reads DVKVTQSSRYLVKRTGEKVFLECVQDMDHENMFWYRQDPGLGLRLIYFSYDVKMKEKGDIPEGYSVSREKKERFSLILESASTNQTSMYLCASSPTGLGNTIYFGEGSWLTVV.

The chain couples TRBV5-6 to TRBJ2-5, with TRBD2 matching 7 bases. Germline V gives CDR1 SGHDT, CDR2 YYEEEE. This CDR3 is 14 amino acids long. V dropped 4 bases and J dropped 11; count of bases not matched to a gene: 14. DNA for the CDR3: TGTGCCAGCAGCATTCTAGCGGTGTCCTACGGGCAGTACTTC. Amino acids: CASSILAVSYGQYF. The entire variable domain, with the rest obtained from reference TRBV5-6 and TRBJ2-5, is as follows: DAGVTQSPTHLIKTRGQQVTLRCSPKSGHDTVSWYQQALGQGPQFIFQYYEEEERQRGNFPDRFSGHQFPNYSSELNVNALLLGDSALYLCASSILAVSYGQYFGPGTRLLVL.

J is TRBJ2-5 and V is TRBV18; possible D gene TRBD2, 6 bases. CDR1 KGHSH and CDR2 LQKENI come from the germline V gene. The CDR3 extends over 13 amino acids. Trimming pared 2 bases from V and 5 bases from J, leaving 9 bases between. The CDR3 is CASSPVGGETQYF. As DNA, the CDR3 is TGTGCCAGCTCACCAGTCGGGGGTGAGACCCAGTACTTC.